The TCR beta chain described here comes from a study of T-cell reconstitution after alpha-beta-depleted transplantation in children. Construction of the TCRbeta library involved unique molecular identifiers. TCRdb recomputed calls from the PCR reads with MiXCR, one row per CDR3 protein. The data hold fewer than 250,000 distinct CDR3 sequences, with roughly 15% observed a single time. Remarks on this clonotype: Its antigen is not identified.

Losses at the gene ends were 10 bases for V and 2 bases for J; bases not matched to a gene: 5. The CDR3 has 14 amino acids. Overall study results and limits: Alpha-beta T cells about two months after transplant reportedly derived from several hundred expanded graft clones. Surviving recipient T cells and thymic progenitors produced the high day-60 TCRbeta diversity seen in some patients. One year post-transplant, T-cell counts and diversity were largely derived from T cells produced anew.

This receptor was identified in a male patient under 10 years old who had a stem cell transplant for acute lymphoblastic leukemia, so the T cells may come from the graft donor. The chain combines TRBV12-3 or TRBV12-4 with TRBJ1-5; 10 bases fit TRBD1. Sample: PBMCs, mostly from graft donor cells, taken 360 days after TCRalphabeta/CD19-depleted stem cell transplant. The chain's CDR3 is CATRGTGGNQPQHF. CDR3 DNA: TGTGCCACCCGGGGGACAGGGGGCAATCAGCCCCAGCATTTT.